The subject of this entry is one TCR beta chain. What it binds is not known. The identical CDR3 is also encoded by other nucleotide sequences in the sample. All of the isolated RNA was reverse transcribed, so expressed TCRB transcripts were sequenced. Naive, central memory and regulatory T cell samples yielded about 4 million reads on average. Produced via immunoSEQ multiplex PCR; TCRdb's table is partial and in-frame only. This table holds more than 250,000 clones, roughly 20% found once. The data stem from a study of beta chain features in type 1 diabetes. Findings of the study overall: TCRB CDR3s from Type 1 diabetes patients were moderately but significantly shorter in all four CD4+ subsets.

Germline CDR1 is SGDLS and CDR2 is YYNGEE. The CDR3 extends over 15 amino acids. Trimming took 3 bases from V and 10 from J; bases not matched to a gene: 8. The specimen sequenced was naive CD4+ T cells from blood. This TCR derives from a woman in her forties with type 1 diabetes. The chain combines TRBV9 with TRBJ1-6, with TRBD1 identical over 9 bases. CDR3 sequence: CASSATGQGNSPLHF. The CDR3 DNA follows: TGTGCCAGCAGCGCTACGGGACAGGGAAACTCACCCCTCCACTTT.